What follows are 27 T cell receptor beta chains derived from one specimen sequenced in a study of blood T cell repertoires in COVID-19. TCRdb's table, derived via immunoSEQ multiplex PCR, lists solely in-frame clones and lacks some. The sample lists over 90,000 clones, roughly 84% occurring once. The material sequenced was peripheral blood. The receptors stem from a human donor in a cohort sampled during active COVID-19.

The CDR3 loop is CASSSITEETQYF. The CDR3 DNA is TGTGCCAGCAGTTCAATAACAGAAGAGACCCAGTACTTC. The chain uses TRBV6-2 or TRBV6-3 and TRBJ2-5; D uncertain. Trimming shortened V by 4 bases and J by 3 bases, and 9 bases separated the two germline ends. Germline V gene sequence: CDR1 MNHEY, CDR2 SVGEGT. The CDR3 is made up of 13 amino acids.

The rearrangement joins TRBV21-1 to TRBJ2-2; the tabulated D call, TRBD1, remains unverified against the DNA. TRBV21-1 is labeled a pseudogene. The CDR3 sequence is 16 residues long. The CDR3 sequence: CASSKSDSHGTGELFF. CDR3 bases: TGTGCCAGCAGCAAAAGTGACAGCCATGGGACCGGGGAGCTGTTTTTT.

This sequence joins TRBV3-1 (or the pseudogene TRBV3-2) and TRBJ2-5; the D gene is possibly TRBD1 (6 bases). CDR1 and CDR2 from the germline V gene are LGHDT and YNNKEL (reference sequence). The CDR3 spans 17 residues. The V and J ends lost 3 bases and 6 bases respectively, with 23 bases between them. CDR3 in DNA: TGTGCCAGCAGCCACGATAGAACAGGGTCCGTGTGGAAGACCCAGTACTTC. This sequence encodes CASSHDRTGSVWKTQYF.

The CDR3 region is CAISSGGYNEQFF. CDR3 coding DNA: TGTGCCATCAGTAGCGGGGGGTACAATGAGCAGTTCTTC. V usage is TRBV10-3 and J usage is TRBJ2-1; 9 nucleotides match TRBD2. Germline-derived CDR1 and CDR2 are ENHRY and SYGVKD. This CDR3 region has 13 residues. J was trimmed by 4 bases and V by 5 bases; bases with no gene match: 0.

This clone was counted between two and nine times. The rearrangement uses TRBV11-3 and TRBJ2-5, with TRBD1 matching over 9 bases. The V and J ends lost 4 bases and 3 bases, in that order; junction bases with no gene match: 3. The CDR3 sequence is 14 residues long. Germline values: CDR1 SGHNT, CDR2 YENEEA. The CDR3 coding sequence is TGTGCCAGCAGCTCCCGGACAGGGGAAGAGACCCAGTACTTC. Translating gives CASSSRTGEETQYF.

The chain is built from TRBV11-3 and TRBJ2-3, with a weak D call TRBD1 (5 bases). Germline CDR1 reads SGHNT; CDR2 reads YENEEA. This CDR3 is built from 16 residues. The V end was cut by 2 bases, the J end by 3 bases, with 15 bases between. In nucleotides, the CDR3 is TGTGCCAGCAGCTTATGGGGCTTTCGTCGGACAGATACGCAGTATTTT. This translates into CASSLWGFRRTDTQYF. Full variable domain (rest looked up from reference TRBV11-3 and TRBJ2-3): EAGVVQSPRYKIIEKKQPVAFWCNPISGHNTLYWYLQNLGQGPELLIRYENEEAVDDSQLPKDRFSAERLKGVDSTLKIQPAELGDSAVYLCASSLWGFRRTDTQYFGPGTRLTVL.

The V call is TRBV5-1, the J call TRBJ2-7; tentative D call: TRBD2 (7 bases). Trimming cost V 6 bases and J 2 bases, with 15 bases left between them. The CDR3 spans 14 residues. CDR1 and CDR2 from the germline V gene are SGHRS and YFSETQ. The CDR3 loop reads CASTLGGGAYEQYF. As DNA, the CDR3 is TGCGCCAGCACTCTGGGAGGGGGGGCCTACGAGCAGTACTTC.

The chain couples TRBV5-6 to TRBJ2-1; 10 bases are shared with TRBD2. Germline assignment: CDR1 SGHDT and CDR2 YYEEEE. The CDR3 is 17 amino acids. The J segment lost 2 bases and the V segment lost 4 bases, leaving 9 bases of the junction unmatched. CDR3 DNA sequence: TGTGCCAGCAGCATCCGGGGACTAGCGATCCCCTACAATGAGCAGTTCTTC. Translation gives CASSIRGLAIPYNEQFF.

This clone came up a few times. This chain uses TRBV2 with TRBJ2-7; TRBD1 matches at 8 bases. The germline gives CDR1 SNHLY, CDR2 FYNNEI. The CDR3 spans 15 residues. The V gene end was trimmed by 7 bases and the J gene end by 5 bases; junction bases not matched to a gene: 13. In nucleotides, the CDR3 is TGTGCCAGCACCCGAGGGGGGACAGGCGTCGACGAGCAGTACTTC. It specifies CASTRGGTGVDEQYF.

The CDR3 bases are TGTGCCAGCAGCTTAGCGAGGACAGGGTGGGAAAACACCATATATTTT. Protein product: CASSLARTGWENTIYF. The rearrangement uses TRBV7-8 and TRBJ1-3; 8 nucleotides match TRBD1. V gave up 0 bases and J gave up 6 bases; unmatched junction bases: 7. The CDR3 is 16 residues long. Looked up from germline, CDR1 is SGHVS and CDR2 is FQNEAQ.

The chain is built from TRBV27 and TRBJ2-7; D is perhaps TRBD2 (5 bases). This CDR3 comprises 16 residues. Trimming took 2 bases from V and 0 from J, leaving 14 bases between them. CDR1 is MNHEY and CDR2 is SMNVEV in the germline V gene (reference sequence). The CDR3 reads CASSLNPGFSSYEQYF. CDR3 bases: TGTGCCAGCAGTTTAAACCCGGGATTTAGCTCCTACGAGCAGTACTTC.

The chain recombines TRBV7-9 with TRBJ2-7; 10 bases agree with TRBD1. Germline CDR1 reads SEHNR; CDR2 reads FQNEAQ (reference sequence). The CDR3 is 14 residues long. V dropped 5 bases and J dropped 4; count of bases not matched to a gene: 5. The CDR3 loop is CASSRRGQGYEQYF. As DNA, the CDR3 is TGTGCCAGCAGCCGTAGGGGACAGGGGTACGAGCAGTACTTC.

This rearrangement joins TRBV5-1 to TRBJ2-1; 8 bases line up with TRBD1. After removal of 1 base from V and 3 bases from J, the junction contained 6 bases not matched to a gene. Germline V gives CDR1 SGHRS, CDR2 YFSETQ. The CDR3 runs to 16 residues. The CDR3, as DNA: TGCGCCAGCAGCTTGCCGCCGGGACAGGTCTACAATGAGCAGTTCTTC. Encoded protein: CASSLPPGQVYNEQFF.

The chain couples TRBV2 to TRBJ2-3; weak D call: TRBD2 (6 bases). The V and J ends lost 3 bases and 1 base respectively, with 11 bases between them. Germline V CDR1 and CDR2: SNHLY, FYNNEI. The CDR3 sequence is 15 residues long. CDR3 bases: TGTGCCAGCAGTGAGTGGTCGGGGGGCACAGATACGCAGTATTTT. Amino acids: CASSEWSGGTDTQYF.

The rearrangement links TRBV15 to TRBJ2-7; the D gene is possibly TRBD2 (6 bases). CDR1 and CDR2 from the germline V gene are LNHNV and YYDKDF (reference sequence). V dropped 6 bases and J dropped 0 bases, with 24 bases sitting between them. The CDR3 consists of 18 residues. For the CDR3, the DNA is TGTGCCACCAGGGCTGACACCGGGGGTAGCCTCAGCTCCTACGAGCAGTACTTC. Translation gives CATRADTGGSLSSYEQYF.

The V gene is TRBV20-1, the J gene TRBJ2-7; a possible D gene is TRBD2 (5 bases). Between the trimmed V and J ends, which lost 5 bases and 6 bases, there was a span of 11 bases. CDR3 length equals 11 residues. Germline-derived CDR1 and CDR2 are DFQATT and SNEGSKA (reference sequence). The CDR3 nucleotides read TGCAGTGCTGGACTTGCCTTCGAGCAGTACTTC. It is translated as CSAGLAFEQYF.

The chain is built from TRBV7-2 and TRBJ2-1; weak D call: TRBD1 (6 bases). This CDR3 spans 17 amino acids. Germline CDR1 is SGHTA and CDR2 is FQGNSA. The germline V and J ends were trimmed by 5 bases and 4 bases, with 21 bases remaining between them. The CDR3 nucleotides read TGTGCCAGCAGCCCATCCCAAACGGGACATCTTTACAATGAGCAGTTCTTC. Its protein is CASSPSQTGHLYNEQFF.

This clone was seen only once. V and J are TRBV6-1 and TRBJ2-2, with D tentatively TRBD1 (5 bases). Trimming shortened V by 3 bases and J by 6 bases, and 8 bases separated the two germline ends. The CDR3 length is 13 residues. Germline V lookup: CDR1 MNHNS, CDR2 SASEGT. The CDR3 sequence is CASSEQGAGELFF. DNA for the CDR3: TGTGCCAGCAGTGAGCAGGGTGCCGGGGAGCTGTTTTTT.

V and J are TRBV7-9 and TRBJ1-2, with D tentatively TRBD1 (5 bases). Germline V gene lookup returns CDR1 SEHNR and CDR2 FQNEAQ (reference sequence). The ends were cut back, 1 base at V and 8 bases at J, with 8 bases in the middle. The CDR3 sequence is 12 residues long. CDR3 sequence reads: CASSLESGGYTF. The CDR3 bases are TGTGCCAGCAGCTTAGAATCAGGGGGCTACACCTTC.

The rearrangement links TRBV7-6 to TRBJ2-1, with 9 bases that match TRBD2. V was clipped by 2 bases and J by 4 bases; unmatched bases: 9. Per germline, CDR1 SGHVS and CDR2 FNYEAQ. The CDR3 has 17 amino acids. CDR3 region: CASSLSQTSGIYNEQFF. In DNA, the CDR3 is TGTGCCAGCAGCTTATCCCAGACTAGCGGAATTTACAATGAGCAGTTCTTC.

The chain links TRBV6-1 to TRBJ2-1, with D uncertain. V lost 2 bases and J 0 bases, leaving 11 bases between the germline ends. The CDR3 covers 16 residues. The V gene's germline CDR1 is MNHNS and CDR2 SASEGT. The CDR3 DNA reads TGTGCCAGCAGTGAAATGAGCACAGTCTCCTACAATGAGCAGTTCTTC. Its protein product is CASSEMSTVSYNEQFF.

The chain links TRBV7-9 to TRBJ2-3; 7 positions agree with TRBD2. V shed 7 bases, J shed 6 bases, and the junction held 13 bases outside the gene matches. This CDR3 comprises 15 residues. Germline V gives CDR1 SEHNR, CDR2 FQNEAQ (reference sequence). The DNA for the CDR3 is TGTGCCAGCACCAAGGATTTACTAGCGAGCGATACGCAGTATTTT. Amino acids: CASTKDLLASDTQYF.

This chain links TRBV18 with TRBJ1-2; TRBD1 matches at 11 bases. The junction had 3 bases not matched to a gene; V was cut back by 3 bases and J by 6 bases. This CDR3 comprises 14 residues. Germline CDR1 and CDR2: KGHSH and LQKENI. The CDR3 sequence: CASSPGQGADGYTF. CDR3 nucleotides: TGTGCCAGCTCACCCGGACAGGGGGCCGATGGCTACACCTTC.

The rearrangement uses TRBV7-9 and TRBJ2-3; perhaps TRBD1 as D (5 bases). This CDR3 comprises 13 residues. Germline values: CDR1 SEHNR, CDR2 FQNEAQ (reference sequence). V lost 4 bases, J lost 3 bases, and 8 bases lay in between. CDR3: CASSSRQTDTQYF. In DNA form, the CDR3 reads TGTGCCAGCAGCTCTCGACAGACAGATACGCAGTATTTT.

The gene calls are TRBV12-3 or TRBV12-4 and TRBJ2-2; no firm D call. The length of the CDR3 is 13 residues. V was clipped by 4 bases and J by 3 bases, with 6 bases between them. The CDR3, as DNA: TGTGCCAGCAGTTCCAGGCACACCGGGGAGCTGTTTTTT. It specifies CASSSRHTGELFF.

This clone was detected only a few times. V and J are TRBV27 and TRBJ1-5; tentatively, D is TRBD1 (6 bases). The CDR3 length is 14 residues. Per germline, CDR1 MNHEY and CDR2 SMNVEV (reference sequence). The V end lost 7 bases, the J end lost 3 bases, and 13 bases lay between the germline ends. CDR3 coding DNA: TGTGCCAGCATCACCCAGGGGCACAATCAGCCCCAGCATTTT. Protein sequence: CASITQGHNQPQHF.

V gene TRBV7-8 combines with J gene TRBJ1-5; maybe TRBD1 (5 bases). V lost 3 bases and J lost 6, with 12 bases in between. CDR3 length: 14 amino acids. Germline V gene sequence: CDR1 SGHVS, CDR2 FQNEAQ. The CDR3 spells CASSFYQGVQPQHF. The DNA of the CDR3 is TGTGCCAGCAGCTTTTACCAGGGTGTTCAGCCCCAGCATTTT.